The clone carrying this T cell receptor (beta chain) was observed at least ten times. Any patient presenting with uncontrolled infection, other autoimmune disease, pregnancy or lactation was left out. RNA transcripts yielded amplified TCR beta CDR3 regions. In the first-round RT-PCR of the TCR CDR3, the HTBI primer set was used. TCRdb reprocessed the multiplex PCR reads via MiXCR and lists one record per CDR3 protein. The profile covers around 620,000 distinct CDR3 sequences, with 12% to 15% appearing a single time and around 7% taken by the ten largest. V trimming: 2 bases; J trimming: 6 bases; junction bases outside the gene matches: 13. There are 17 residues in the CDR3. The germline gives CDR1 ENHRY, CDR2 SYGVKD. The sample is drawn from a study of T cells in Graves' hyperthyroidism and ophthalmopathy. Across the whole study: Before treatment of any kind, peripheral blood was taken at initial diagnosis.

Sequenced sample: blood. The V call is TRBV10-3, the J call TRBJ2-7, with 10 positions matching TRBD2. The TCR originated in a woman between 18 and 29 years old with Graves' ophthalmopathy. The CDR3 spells CAISEVRMLAGEGEQYF. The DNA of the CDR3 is TGTGCCATCAGTGAGGTTCGAATGCTAGCGGGAGAAGGCGAGCAGTACTTC.